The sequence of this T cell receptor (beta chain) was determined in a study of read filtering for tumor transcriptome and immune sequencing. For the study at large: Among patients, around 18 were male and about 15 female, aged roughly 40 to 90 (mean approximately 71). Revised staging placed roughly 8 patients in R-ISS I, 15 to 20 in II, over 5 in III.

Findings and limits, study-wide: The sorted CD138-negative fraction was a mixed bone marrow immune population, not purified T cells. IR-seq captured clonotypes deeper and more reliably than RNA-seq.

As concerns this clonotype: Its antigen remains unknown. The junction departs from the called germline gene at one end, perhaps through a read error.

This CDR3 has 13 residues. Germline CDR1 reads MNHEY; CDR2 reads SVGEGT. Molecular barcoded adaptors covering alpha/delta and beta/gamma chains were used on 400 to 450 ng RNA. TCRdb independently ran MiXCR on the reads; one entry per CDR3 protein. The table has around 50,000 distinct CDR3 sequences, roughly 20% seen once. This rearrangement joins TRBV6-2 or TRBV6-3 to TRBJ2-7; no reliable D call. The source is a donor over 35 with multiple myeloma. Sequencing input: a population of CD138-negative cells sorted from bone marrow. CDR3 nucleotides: TGCGCCAGCAGATTCCCGGGTGGGTCCGAGCAGTACTTC. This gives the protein CASRFPGGSEQYF.